These 27 T cell receptor beta chains originate from one sample sequenced in a study of T-cell reconstitution after alpha-beta-depleted transplantation in children. Molecular barcoding with unique molecular identifiers was used for the TCRbeta library. Using its own MiXCR run on the PCR reads, TCRdb lists one record per CDR3 protein. Of around 580,000 distinct CDR3 sequences in the sample, over 25% were seen once. The sample in question was PBMCs, obtained before TCRalphabeta/CD19-depleted stem cell transplant. These receptors originate from a boy in the first two years of life with Wiskott-Aldrich syndrome, due to receive a stem cell transplant.

The rearrangement joins TRBV28 to TRBJ2-5; 9 positions match TRBD1. Per the germline V gene, CDR1 is MDHEN and CDR2 is SYDVKM. The CDR3 is made up of 17 amino acids. V lost 3 bases and J lost 2; bases outside the gene matches: 10. CDR3 amino acids: CASSLQGPTGGQETQYF. CDR3 DNA sequence: TGTGCCAGCAGTTTGCAAGGCCCGACAGGGGGGCAAGAGACCCAGTACTTC.

The chain combines TRBV12-3 or TRBV12-4 with TRBJ2-1, with D maybe TRBD1 (5 bases). CDR3 length: 15 amino acids. V was trimmed by 4 bases and J by 7 bases, leaving 17 bases between them. The CDR3 is CASSYTNDRKNEQFF. CDR3 DNA: TGTGCCAGCAGTTACACCAACGACAGAAAAAATGAGCAGTTCTTC.

This clonotype showed up just a few times. This chain links TRBV10-3 with TRBJ2-2, with 11 nucleotides matching TRBD2. The CDR3 has 15 amino acids. V shed 5 bases, J shed 4 bases, and the junction held 3 bases outside the gene matches. Germline CDR1 and CDR2: ENHRY and SYGVKD. The CDR3 region has the DNA TGTGCCATCAGTCCCGGGACTAGCGGCACCGGGGAGCTGTTTTTT. This codes for CAISPGTSGTGELFF.

V gene TRBV14 combines with J gene TRBJ2-7; D uncertain. Trimming took 3 bases from V and 3 from J, leaving 6 bases between them. CDR3 length: 12 amino acids. The germline V gene has CDR1 SGHDN and CDR2 FVKESK. The CDR3 DNA reads TGTGCCAGCAGCCAGTCCCTCTACGAGCAGTACTTC. Amino acids: CASSQSLYEQYF.

The chain couples TRBV20-1 to TRBJ2-5; D is unresolved. The germline gives CDR1 DFQATT, CDR2 SNEGSKA (reference sequence). Between the trimmed V and J ends, which lost 3 bases and 1 base, there was a span of 9 bases. The CDR3 is 13 residues long. CDR3: CSASRLVQETQYF. Written as DNA, the CDR3 is TGCAGTGCTAGTAGGCTGGTCCAAGAGACCCAGTACTTC.

The chain has TRBV11-1 and TRBJ2-3; 16 nucleotides line up with TRBD2. The J segment lost 4 bases and the V segment lost 3 bases, leaving 10 bases of the junction unmatched. Germline assignment: CDR1 SGHAT and CDR2 FQDESV (reference sequence). The CDR3 loop spans 19 amino acids. In DNA, the CDR3 is TGTGCCAGCAGCTTGACCGGGACTAGCGGGAGGGCCACTTCAGATACGCAGTATTTT. Protein: CASSLTGTSGRATSDTQYF.

In this sample, this clonotype turned up a few times. The chain couples TRBV7-2 to TRBJ2-1; the match to TRBD2 covers 9 bases. Trimming at V came to 5 bases and at J to 9 bases, leaving 17 bases not matched to a gene. This CDR3 comprises 17 residues. The germline CDR1 and CDR2 sequences are SGHTA and FQGNSA. CDR3 DNA: TGTGCCAGCAGCCCCAGACTTGGCGGGAGGGCTGTGGGTGAGCAGTTCTTC. This sequence encodes CASSPRLGGRAVGEQFF.

The chain couples TRBV20-1 to TRBJ1-2; 10 bases align to TRBD1. The trim removed 4 bases at V and 4 bases at J, leaving 3 bases unmatched. The length of the CDR3 is 13 residues. In germline, CDR1 is DFQATT, CDR2 SNEGSKA (reference sequence). The DNA for the CDR3 is TGCAGTGCTATGGACAGGGGGGGCTATGGCTACACCTTC. Translating it yields CSAMDRGGYGYTF.

This chain connects TRBV27 to TRBJ2-1; D is unresolved. Germline loops: CDR1 MNHEY, CDR2 SMNVEV (reference sequence). The CDR3 has 16 amino acids. The ends were cut back, 6 bases at V and 1 base at J, with 16 bases in the middle. The CDR3 sequence: CASSRYIEGSYNEQFF. CDR3 in DNA: TGTGCCAGCAGCCGATATATAGAAGGATCCTACAATGAGCAGTTCTTC.

This clonotype turned up a few times. The rearrangement joins TRBV12-3 or TRBV12-4 to TRBJ2-1; 12 nucleotides align to TRBD2. CDR3 length: 16 residues. Trimming at V came to 4 bases and at J to 5 bases, leaving 6 bases not matched to a gene. The CDR3 is CASSSPGLAGHNEQFF. CDR3 sequence (DNA): TGTGCCAGCAGTTCCCCGGGACTAGCGGGTCACAATGAGCAGTTCTTC.

In its sample, this clonotype was seen a few times. The rearrangement joins TRBV12-3 or TRBV12-4 to TRBJ1-5; D is possibly TRBD1 (6 bases). The CDR3 is made up of 16 amino acids. Trimming stripped 6 bases from V and 3 bases from J, with 18 bases between. CDR3 in DNA: TGTGCCAGCAGAAAACAGGGAGAGGGGATCAATCAGCCCCAGCATTTT. This codes for CASRKQGEGINQPQHF.

V is TRBV10-3 and J is TRBJ1-5; possible D gene TRBD1, 5 bases. Trimming took off 2 bases at V and 7 bases at J, with 9 bases between the two ends. CDR1 is ENHRY and CDR2 is SYGVKD in the germline V gene. The CDR3 contains 13 residues. CDR3 protein: CAISERGGQPQHF. The CDR3 DNA reads as TGTGCCATCAGTGAGAGGGGAGGACAGCCCCAGCATTTT.

In its sample, this clonotype was seen a few times. The rearrangement joins TRBV20-1 to TRBJ2-3, with 8 bases fitting TRBD2. The trim removed 0 bases at V and 5 bases at J, leaving 16 bases unmatched. Germline V gives CDR1 DFQATT, CDR2 SNEGSKA (reference sequence). CDR3 length: 18 amino acids. CDR3 nucleotide sequence: TGCAGTGCTAGAGATTCCGCGGGAGGCTCACCTCGCAGAGATACGCAGTATTTT. Its translation is CSARDSAGGSPRRDTQYF.

V usage is TRBV20-1 and J usage is TRBJ1-1; possibly TRBD1 for D (6 bases). The CDR3 is made up of 10 amino acids. The ends were cut back, 3 bases at V and 10 bases at J, with 9 bases in the middle. The germline CDR1 and CDR2 sequences are DFQATT and SNEGSKA (reference sequence). CDR3 DNA sequence: TGCAGTGCTAGGTTGGGGGCAGCTTTCTTT. Translated: CSARLGAAFF.

V is TRBV5-1 and J is TRBJ2-5, with unresolved D. CDR3 length: 13 amino acids. CDR1 is SGHRS, CDR2 YFSETQ, per germline. Trimming pared 0 bases from V and 7 bases from J, leaving 10 bases between. DNA of the CDR3: TGCGCCAGCAGCTTGGAGCACCGAGGGACCCAGTACTTC. This sequence encodes CASSLEHRGTQYF.

The V call is TRBV5-1, the J call TRBJ2-7, with D tentatively TRBD2 (6 bases). CDR3 length: 15 residues. Trimming took 4 bases from V and 0 from J, leaving 14 bases between them. CDR1 is SGHRS and CDR2 is YFSETQ in the germline V gene. CDR3 nucleotide sequence: TGCGCCAGCAGCCTGGGACTTTTTCCCTCCTACGAGCAGTACTTC. Its translation: CASSLGLFPSYEQYF.

This chain uses TRBV18 with TRBJ2-7; no reliable D call. The CDR3 is 14 residues long. Germline V gene lookup returns CDR1 KGHSH and CDR2 LQKENI. Trimming left V 3 bases short and J 0 bases short, with 9 bases between. The CDR3 reads CASSPQDVSYEQYF. CDR3 nucleotide sequence: TGTGCCAGCTCACCCCAGGACGTCTCCTACGAGCAGTACTTC.

This chain uses TRBV30 with TRBJ2-7, with D perhaps assigned TRBD1 or TRBD2 (5 bases each). CDR1 and CDR2 (germline): GTSNPN, SVGIG (reference sequence). The CDR3 is made up of 12 amino acids. V was clipped by 0 bases and J by 8 bases, with 11 bases between them. DNA for the CDR3: TGTGCCTGGAGTGTACAGGAGGAGAAGCAGTACTTC. The encoded protein is CAWSVQEEKQYF.

V usage is TRBV6-4 and J usage is TRBJ2-1; 7 nucleotides align to TRBD2. CDR1 and CDR2 from the germline V gene are MRHNA and SNTAGT. The V segment lost 3 bases and the J segment 8 bases; nucleotides outside the gene matches: 7. This CDR3 contains 14 residues. CDR3 region: CASSESGKAYEQFF. In DNA, the CDR3 is TGTGCCAGCAGTGAGAGCGGGAAAGCCTATGAGCAGTTCTTC.

The table lists this clonotype with a few counts. The rearrangement joins TRBV20-1 to TRBJ1-2, with TRBD1 matching 8 bases. Germline values: CDR1 DFQATT, CDR2 SNEGSKA (reference sequence). The CDR3 has 14 residues. With 1 base clipped from V and 2 bases from J, the junction kept 3 bases outside the gene matches. CDR3 bases: TGCAGTGCTAGAGCGACAGGGGCCAACTATGGCTACACCTTC. It codes for CSARATGANYGYTF.

The chain employs TRBV10-2 and TRBJ1-1; the D is unclear. The V end lost 1 base, the J end lost 3 bases, and 6 bases lay between the germline ends. The germline V gene encodes CDR1 WSHSY and CDR2 SAAADI. The CDR3 is 13 residues long. CDR3 sequence: CASSELSYTEAFF. As DNA, the CDR3 is TGCGCCAGCAGTGAGTTAAGTTACACTGAAGCTTTCTTT.

The chain joins TRBV29-1 to TRBJ2-3; 13 bases are a match to TRBD2. This CDR3 region has 16 residues. Germline CDR1 is SQVTM and CDR2 is ANQGSEA. The CDR3 region is CSGTGTSGASTDTQYF. In DNA form, the CDR3 reads TGCAGTGGCACCGGGACTAGCGGGGCTAGCACAGATACGCAGTATTTT.

The chain recombines TRBV12-3 or TRBV12-4 with TRBJ2-4; the D is unclear. The CDR3 covers 15 residues. The V end lost 5 bases, the J end lost 1 base, and 12 bases lay between the germline ends. The CDR3 nucleotides are TGTGCCAGCAGTCATATAGTCCCGGCCAAAAACATTCAGTACTTC. Its protein is CASSHIVPAKNIQYF.

The chain couples TRBV29-1 to TRBJ1-1, with D perhaps TRBD1 (6 bases). Between the trimmed V and J ends, which lost 6 bases and 8 bases, there was a span of 10 bases. This CDR3 has 10 amino acids. Germline-derived CDR1 and CDR2 are SQVTM and ANQGSEA. The CDR3 sequence is CSVTGTEAFF. The CDR3 DNA is TGCAGCGTGACCGGGACAGAAGCTTTCTTT. The full variable domain, completed using reference TRBV29-1 and TRBJ1-1, is SAVISQKPSRDICQRGTSLTIQCQVDSQVTMMFWYRQQPGQSLTLIATANQGSEATYESGFVIDKFPISRPNLTFSTLTVSNMSPEDSSIYLCSVTGTEAFFGQGTRLTVV.

This clonotype was recorded a few times. The V call is TRBV7-2, the J call TRBJ2-1, with 10 bases that match TRBD2. CDR1 is SGHTA, CDR2 FQGNSA, per germline. Losses at the gene ends were 3 bases for V and 6 bases for J; bases not matched to a gene: 8. The CDR3 length is 16 residues. CDR3 loop: CASSFTSGKWSNEQFF. The DNA of the CDR3 is TGTGCCAGCAGCTTTACTAGCGGGAAATGGTCCAATGAGCAGTTCTTC. Filled out from reference TRBV7-2 and TRBJ2-1, the complete variable domain reads GAGVSQSPSNKVTEKGKDVELRCDPISGHTALYWYRQSLGQGLEFLIYFQGNSAPDKSGLPSDRFSAERTGGSVSTLTIQRTQQEDSAVYLCASSFTSGKWSNEQFFGPGTRLTVL.

The chain is built from TRBV29-1 and TRBJ2-7; 8 positions match TRBD1. This CDR3 region has 14 residues. CDR1 is SQVTM, CDR2 ANQGSEA, per germline. Trimming took 6 bases from V and 6 from J; bases not matched to a gene: 13. Here the CDR3 reads CSVAPGQVRSEQYF. As DNA, the CDR3 is TGCAGCGTAGCACCGGGACAGGTCAGGAGCGAGCAGTACTTC.

The table lists this clonotype with a few counts. This sequence joins TRBV12-3 or TRBV12-4 and TRBJ2-1; TRBD2 aligns across 8 bases. CDR3 length equals 16 residues. After removal of 1 base from V and 2 bases from J, the junction contained 4 bases not matched to a gene. The CDR3 DNA sequence: TGTGCCAGCAGTTTAGTGGACGGGAGGGCCTACAATGAGCAGTTCTTC. Its translation is CASSLVDGRAYNEQFF.